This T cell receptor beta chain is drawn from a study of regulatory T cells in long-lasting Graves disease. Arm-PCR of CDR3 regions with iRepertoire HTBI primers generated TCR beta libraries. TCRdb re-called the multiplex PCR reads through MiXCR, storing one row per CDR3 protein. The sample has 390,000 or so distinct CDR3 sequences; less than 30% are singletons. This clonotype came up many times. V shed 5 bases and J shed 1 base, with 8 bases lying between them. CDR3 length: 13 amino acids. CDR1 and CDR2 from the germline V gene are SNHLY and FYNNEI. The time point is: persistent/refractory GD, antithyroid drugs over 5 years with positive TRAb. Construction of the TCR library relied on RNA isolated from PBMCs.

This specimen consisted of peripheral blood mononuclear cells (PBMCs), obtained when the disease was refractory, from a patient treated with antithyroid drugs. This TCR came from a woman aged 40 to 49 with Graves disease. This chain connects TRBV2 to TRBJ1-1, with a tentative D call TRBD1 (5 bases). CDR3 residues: CASSKGKNTEAFF. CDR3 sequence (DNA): TGTGCCAGCAGTAAGGGGAAGAACACTGAAGCTTTCTTT.